The clone carrying this TCR beta chain was picked up many times. Its antigen is unknown. Germline V lookup: CDR1 SGHVS, CDR2 FQNEAQ. The CDR3 runs to 14 residues. Trimming pared 3 bases from V and 0 bases from J, leaving 6 bases between. TCRdb recomputed calls from the reads with MiXCR, one row per CDR3 protein. The sample shows some 390,000 distinct CDR3 sequences, 15% to 20% of them seen only once. The entry originates in a study of T cell repertoires in cytomegalovirus infection. Turning to the study itself: Public TCR beta signatures provided an indication of both CMV infection and a matching HLA type.

Study-wide results and caveats: HLA-C-restricted CMV-specific TCR beta clonotypes were dominant in the ex vivo response.

V gene TRBV7-8 combines with J gene TRBJ1-3; D unresolved. The sequence derives from a human donor in good health (CMV status not recorded). Some clones in this sample may be carry-over from other donors' samples. Sequenced sample: PBMCs. The CDR3, as DNA: TGTGCCAGCAGCTTCGATTCCTCTGGAAACACCATATATTTT. It encodes CASSFDSSGNTIYF.